These T cell receptor beta chains were read from a single sample in a study of Graves' ophthalmopathy and Graves' hyperthyroidism. TCRdb used MiXCR to reprocess the multiplex PCR reads, holding one entry per CDR3 protein. The table lists 650,000 to 900,000 distinct CDR3 sequences, roughly 40% of them singletons, with 35% to 55% in the top ten. Sequenced material: peripheral blood. The receptor source for this set is an adult man with Graves' ophthalmopathy. The CDR3 runs from the conserved cysteine through the conserved F or W. The D gene is left open where the match is weak. Expanded clones are given a class, and other clones once, few, many or no size at all.

d_call j_call v_call clone_size cdr3_aa cdr3_nt
TRBD1 TRBJ2-7 TRBV7-9 NA CASSLGTGAGYEQYF TGTGCCAGCAGCTTAGGCACAGGGGCGGGCTACGAGCAGTACTTC
NA TRBJ1-6 TRBV25-1 few CASSLSVLGSSPLHF TGTGCCAGCAGTTTATCGGTGCTGGGTTCTTCACCCCTCCACTTT
NA TRBJ2-3 TRBV7-9 NA CTSSSTGPTDTQYF TGTACTAGCAGTTCAACAGGGCCCACAGATACGCAGTATTTT
TRBD1 TRBJ1-2 TRBV9 NA CASSATDRGTYYGYTF TGTGCCAGCAGCGCCACGGACAGGGGGACTTACTATGGCTACACCTTC
NA TRBJ2-5 TRBV12-3/TRBV12-4 many CASVEQNQETQYF TGTGCCAGCGTCGAGCAGAACCAAGAGACCCAGTACTTC
NA TRBJ1-6 TRBV7-9 NA CASSPRGGSYNSPLHF TGTGCCAGCAGCCCCCGGGGGGGCTCCTATAATTCACCCCTCCACTTT
NA TRBJ2-7 TRBV5-1 NA CASSLEFYTPAYEQYF TGTGCCAGCAGCTTGGAGTTTTACACGCCGGCCTACGAGCAGTACTTC
NA TRBJ2-7 TRBV11-2 many CASSLDRRDEQYF TGTGCCAGCAGCTTAGATCGGCGGGATGAGCAGTACTTC
TRBD1 TRBJ1-1 TRBV25-1 many CASIRQGNTEAFF TGTGCCAGCATTCGACAGGGGAACACTGAAGCTTTCTTT
TRBD1 TRBJ1-1 TRBV7-9 NA CASSFGDRLNTEAFF TGTGCCAGCAGCTTCGGGGACAGATTGAACACTGAAGCTTTCTTT
NA TRBJ1-6 TRBV6-1 NA CAWTDINSPLHF TGTGCCTGGACGGACATTAATTCACCCCTCCACTTT
NA TRBJ2-6 TRBV4-3 NA CASSARTGTGANVLTF TGCGCCAGCAGCGCGCGGACGGGAACTGGGGCCAACGTCCTGACTTTC
TRBD1 TRBJ1-5 TRBV20-1 few CSARDSGTGTRSNQPQHF TGCAGTGCTAGGGACTCCGGGACAGGGACGAGAAGCAATCAGCCCCAGCATTTT
NA TRBJ1-5 TRBV24-1 few CASSEQGSRDQPQHF TGTGCCAGCAGTGAGCAGGGGAGCCGGGATCAGCCCCAGCATTTT
NA TRBJ1-1 TRBV6-5 few CASEVEGLAFF TGTGCCAGCGAGGTGGAGGGGTTGGCTTTCTTT
TRBD1 TRBJ2-2 TRBV6-1 few CASTRTGPGELFF TGTGCCAGCACCAGGACAGGGCCCGGGGAGCTGTTTTTT
NA TRBJ1-6 TRBV20-1 many CSARSSGWGSPLHF TGCAGTGCTAGATCATCGGGATGGGGTTCACCCCTCCACTTT
TRBD1 TRBJ1-5 TRBV24-1 few CASSLFGQGYQPQHF TGTGCCAGCAGTTTATTCGGACAGGGTTATCAGCCCCAGCATTTT
NA TRBJ2-5 TRBV12-3/TRBV12-4 NA CASSSAQGTETQYF TGTGCCAGCAGTTCAGCGCAAGGAACAGAGACCCAGTACTTC
TRBD1 TRBJ1-4 TRBV20-1 NA CSARKTGSEGEKLFF TGCAGTGCTAGAAAGACAGGGTCGGAGGGGGAAAAACTGTTTTTT
NA TRBJ2-7 TRBV10-3 NA CASSYSGDSEQYF TGTGCCAGCAGTTACTCTGGAGATTCCGAGCAGTACTTC
NA TRBJ1-5 TRBV20-1 NA CSARPGPQSRQPQHF TGCAGTGCTAGACCGGGACCCCAGTCGCGCCAGCCCCAGCATTTT
NA TRBJ2-5 TRBV14 few CASSPRNTQETQYF TGTGCCAGCTCACCACGCAACACCCAAGAGACCCAGTACTTC